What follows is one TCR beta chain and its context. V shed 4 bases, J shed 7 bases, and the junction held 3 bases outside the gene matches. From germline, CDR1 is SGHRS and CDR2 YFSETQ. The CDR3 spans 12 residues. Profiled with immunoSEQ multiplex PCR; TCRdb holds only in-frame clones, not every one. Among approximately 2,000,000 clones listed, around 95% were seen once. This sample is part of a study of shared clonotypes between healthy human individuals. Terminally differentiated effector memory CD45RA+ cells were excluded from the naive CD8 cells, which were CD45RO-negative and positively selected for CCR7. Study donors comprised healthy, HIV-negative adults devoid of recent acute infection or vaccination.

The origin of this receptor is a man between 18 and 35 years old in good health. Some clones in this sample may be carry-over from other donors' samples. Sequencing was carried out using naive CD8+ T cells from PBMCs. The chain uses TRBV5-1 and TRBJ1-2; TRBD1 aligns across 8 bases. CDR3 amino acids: CASSAGQGGYTF. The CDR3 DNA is TGCGCCAGCAGCGCCGGACAGGGTGGCTACACCTTC.